This TCR beta chain appears in the sequencing data of a study of technical replicates of blood from a few donors. Libraries were prepared by immunoSEQ multiplex PCR; TCRdb keeps only in-frame clonotypes and omits some of them. The repertoire holds about 97,000 clones, with 85% to 95% as singletons. This sequence was found in a human donor in good health. The sequencing sample was made of T cells isolated from PBMCs.

Here the CDR3 DNA reads TGTGCCAGTAGTATCGCAGGGGGCGCGGGAACTGAAGCTTTCTTT. This codes for CASSIAGGAGTEAFF. V usage is TRBV19 and J usage is TRBJ1-1; 8 positions agree with TRBD1. The CDR3 sequence is 15 residues long. Germline V gene data show CDR1 as LNHDA and CDR2 as SQIVND (reference sequence). V shed 3 bases, J shed 5 bases, and the junction held 8 bases outside the gene matches.